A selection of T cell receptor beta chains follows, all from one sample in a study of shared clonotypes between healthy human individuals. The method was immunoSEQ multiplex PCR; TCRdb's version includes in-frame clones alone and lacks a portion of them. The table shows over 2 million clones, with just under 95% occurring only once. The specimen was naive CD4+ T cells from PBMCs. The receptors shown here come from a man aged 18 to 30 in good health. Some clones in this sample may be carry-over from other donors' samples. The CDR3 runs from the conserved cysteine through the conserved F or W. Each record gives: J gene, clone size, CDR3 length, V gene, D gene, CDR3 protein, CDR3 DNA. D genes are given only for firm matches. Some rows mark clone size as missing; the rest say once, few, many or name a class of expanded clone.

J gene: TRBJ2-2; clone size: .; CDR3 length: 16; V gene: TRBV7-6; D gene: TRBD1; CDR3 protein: CASSQGGQGYTGELFF; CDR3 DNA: TGTGCCAGCAGCCAAGGGGGACAGGGTTACACCGGGGAGCTGTTTTTT
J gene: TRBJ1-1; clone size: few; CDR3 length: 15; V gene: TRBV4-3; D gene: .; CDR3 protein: CASSQGVGMNTEAFF; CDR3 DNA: TGCGCCAGCAGCCAAGGAGTTGGAATGAACACTGAAGCTTTCTTT
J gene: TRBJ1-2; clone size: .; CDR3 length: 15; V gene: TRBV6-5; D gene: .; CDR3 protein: CASSLIPNNHYGYTF; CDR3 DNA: TGTGCCAGCAGCCTGATTCCCAACAATCACTATGGCTACACCTTC
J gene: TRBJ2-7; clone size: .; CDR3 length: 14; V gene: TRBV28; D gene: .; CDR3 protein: CASSSSDLVYEQYF; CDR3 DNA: TGTGCCAGCAGTTCGTCGGACTTGGTGTACGAGCAGTACTTC
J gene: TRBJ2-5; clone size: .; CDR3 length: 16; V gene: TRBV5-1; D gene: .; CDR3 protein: CASSLPERGVGETQYF; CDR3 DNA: TGCGCCAGCAGCTTGCCGGAACGTGGGGTCGGAGAGACCCAGTACTTC
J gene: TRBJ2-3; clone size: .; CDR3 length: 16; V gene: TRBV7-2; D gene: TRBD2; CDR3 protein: CASNPRSGRPPDTQYF; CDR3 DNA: TGTGCCAGCAACCCTAGGAGCGGGAGGCCGCCGGATACGCAGTATTTT
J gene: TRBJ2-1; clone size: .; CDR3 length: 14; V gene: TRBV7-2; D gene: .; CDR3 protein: CASSYRPLANEQFF; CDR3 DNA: TGTGCCAGCAGCTATAGACCTTTAGCCAATGAGCAGTTCTTC
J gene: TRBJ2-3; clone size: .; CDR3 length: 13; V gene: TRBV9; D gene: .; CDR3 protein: CASSVSSPDTQYF; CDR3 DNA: TGTGCCAGCAGCGTAAGTAGCCCAGATACGCAGTATTTT
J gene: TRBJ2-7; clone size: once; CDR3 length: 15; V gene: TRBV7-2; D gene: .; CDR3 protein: CASSLRARGADEQYF; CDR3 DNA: TGTGCCAGCAGCTTGCGGGCCCGCGGGGCGGACGAGCAGTACTTC
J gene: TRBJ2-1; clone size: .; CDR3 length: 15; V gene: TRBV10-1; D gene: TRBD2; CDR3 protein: CASSPSGRAYNEQFF; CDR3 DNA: TGCGCCAGCAGTCCTAGCGGGAGGGCCTACAATGAGCAGTTCTTC
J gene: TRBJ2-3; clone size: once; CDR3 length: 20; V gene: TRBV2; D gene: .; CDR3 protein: CASSHPAEPVQGLSTDTQYF; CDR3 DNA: TGTGCCAGCAGCCACCCAGCGGAACCGGTTCAGGGTCTAAGCACAGATACGCAGTATTTT
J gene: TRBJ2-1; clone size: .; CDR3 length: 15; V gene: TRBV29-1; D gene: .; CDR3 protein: CSVGMSGWAYNEQFF; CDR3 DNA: TGCAGCGTTGGTATGTCGGGGTGGGCCTACAATGAGCAGTTCTTC
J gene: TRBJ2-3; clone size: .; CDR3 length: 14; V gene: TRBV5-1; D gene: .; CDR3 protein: CASSWGPGTDTQYF; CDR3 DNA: TGCGCCAGCAGCTGGGGACCCGGCACAGATACGCAGTATTTT
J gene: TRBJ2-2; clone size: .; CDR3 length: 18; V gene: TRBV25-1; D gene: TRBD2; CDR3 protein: CASSDSPGLAENTGELFF; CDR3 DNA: TGTGCCAGCAGTGATTCCCCGGGACTAGCGGAGAACACCGGGGAGCTGTTTTTT
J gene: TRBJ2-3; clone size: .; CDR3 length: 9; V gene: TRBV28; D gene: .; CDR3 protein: CASGDTQYF; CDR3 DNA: TGTGCCAGCGGAGATACGCAGTATTTT
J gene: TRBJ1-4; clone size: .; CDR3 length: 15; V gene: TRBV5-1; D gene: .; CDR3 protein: CASSLGPFGGEKLFF; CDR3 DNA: TGCGCCAGCAGCTTGGGGCCGTTCGGCGGGGAAAAACTGTTTTTT
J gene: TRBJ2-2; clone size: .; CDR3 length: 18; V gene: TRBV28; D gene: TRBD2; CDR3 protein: CASSSPRASGTTTGELFF; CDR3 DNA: TGTGCCAGCAGTTCCCCCCGGGCTAGCGGGACTACCACCGGGGAGCTGTTTTTT
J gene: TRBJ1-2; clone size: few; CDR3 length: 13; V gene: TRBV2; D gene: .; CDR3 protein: CASSEERESGYTF; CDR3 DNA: TGTGCCAGCAGTGAGGAAAGGGAGTCAGGCTACACCTTC
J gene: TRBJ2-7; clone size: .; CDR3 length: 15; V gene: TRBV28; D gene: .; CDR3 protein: CASSFYGIGSYEQYF; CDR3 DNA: TGTGCCAGCAGTTTCTACGGGATTGGGTCCTACGAGCAGTACTTC
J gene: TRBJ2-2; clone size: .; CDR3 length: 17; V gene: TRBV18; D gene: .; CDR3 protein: CASSPNLIHTNTGELFF; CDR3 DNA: TGTGCCAGCTCACCCAACCTCATACATACGAACACCGGGGAGCTGTTTTTT
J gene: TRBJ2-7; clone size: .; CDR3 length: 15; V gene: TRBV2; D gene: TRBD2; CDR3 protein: CASSPLAGGPYEQYF; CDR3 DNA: TGTGCCAGCAGTCCTCTAGCGGGAGGGCCGTACGAGCAGTACTTC
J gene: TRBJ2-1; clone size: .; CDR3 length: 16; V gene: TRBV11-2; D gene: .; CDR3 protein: CASSHLGGSSYNEQFF; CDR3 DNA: TGTGCCAGCAGTCACCTTGGAGGTAGCTCCTACAATGAGCAGTTCTTC
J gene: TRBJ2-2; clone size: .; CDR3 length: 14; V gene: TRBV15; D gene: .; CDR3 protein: CATSREWNPGELFF; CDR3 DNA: TGTGCCACCAGCAGAGAATGGAACCCCGGGGAGCTGTTTTTT
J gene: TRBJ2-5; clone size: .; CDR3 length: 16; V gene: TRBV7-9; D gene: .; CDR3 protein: CASSQGHTTPIGTQYF; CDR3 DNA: TGTGCCAGCAGCCAAGGACATACTACCCCTATTGGGACCCAGTACTTC
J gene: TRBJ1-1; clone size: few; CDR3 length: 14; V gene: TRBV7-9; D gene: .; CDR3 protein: CASIQSQANTEAFF; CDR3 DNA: TGTGCCAGCATCCAGAGCCAGGCCAACACTGAAGCTTTCTTT
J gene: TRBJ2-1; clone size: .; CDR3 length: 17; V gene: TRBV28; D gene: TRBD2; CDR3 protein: CASSSPGLAASYNEQFF; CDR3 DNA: TGTGCCAGCAGTTCGCCGGGACTAGCGGCCTCCTACAATGAGCAGTTCTTC
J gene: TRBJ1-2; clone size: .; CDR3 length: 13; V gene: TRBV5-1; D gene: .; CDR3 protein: CASTSAANYGYTF; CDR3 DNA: TGCGCCAGCACTTCCGCAGCTAACTATGGCTACACCTTC
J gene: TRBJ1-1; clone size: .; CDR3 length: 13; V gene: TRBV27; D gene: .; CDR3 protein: CASSFGGVTEAFF; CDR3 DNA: TGTGCCAGCAGTTTTGGGGGGGTGACTGAAGCTTTCTTT
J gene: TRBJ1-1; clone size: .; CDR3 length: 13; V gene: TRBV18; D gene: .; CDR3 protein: CASSGDLNTEAFF; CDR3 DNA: TGTGCCAGCTCCGGGGACCTGAACACTGAAGCTTTCTTT
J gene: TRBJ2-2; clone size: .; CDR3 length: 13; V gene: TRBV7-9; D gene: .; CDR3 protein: CASSFIEVGELFF; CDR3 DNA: TGTGCCAGCAGCTTTATAGAGGTCGGGGAGCTGTTTTTT
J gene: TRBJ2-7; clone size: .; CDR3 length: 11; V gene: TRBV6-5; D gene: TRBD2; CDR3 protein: CATRGVYEQYF; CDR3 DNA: TGTGCCACCCGGGGGGTCTACGAGCAGTACTTC
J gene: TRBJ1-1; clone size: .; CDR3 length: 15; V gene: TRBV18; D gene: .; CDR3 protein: CASSPRGSVETEAFF; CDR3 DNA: TGTGCCAGCTCACCACGTGGGTCGGTAGAAACTGAAGCTTTCTTT
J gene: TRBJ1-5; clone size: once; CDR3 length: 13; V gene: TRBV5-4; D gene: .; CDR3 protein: CASSPWGGQPQHF; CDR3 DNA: TGTGCCAGCAGCCCATGGGGGGGGCAGCCCCAGCATTTT
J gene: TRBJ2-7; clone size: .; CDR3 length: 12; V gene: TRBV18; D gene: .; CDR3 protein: CASADRSYEQYF; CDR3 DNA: TGTGCCAGCGCGGACAGATCATACGAGCAGTACTTC
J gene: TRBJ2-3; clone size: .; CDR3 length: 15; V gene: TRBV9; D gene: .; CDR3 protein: CASSVALGGTDTQYF; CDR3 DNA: TGTGCCAGCAGCGTAGCCCTCGGTGGCACAGATACGCAGTATTTT
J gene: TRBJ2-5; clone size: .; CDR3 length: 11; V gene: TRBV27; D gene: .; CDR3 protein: CASGVRETQYF; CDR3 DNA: TGTGCCAGCGGGGTTCGAGAGACCCAGTACTTC
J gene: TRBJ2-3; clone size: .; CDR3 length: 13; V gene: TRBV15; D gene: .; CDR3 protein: CATSRVVTDTQYF; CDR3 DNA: TGTGCCACCAGCAGAGTTGTGACAGATACGCAGTATTTT
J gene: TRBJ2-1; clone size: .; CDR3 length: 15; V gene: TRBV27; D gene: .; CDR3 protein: CASSLSSGGFNEQFF; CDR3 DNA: TGTGCCAGCAGTTTATCTAGCGGAGGGTTCAATGAGCAGTTCTTC
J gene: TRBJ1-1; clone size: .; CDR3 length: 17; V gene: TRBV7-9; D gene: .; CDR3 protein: CASSFYRGGRANTEAFF; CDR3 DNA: TGTGCCAGCAGCTTTTATCGAGGTGGCAGGGCGAACACTGAAGCTTTCTTT
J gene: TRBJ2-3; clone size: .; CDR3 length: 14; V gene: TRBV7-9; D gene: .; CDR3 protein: CASSSRGGTDTQYF; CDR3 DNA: TGTGCCAGCAGCTCCCGAGGGGGCACAGATACGCAGTATTTT
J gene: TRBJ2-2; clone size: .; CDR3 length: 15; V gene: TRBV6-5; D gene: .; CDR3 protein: CASSPTPGSHGELFF; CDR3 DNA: TGTGCCAGCAGTCCCACGCCCGGGAGCCACGGGGAGCTGTTTTTT
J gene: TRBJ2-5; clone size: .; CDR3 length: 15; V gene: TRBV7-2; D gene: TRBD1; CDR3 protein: CASSFDRGSGETQYF; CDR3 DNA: TGTGCCAGCAGCTTCGACAGGGGATCAGGGGAGACCCAGTACTTC
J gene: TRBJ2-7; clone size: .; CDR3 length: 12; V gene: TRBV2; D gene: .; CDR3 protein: CASRAGRYEQYF; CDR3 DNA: TGTGCCAGCAGGGCAGGGCGGTACGAGCAGTACTTC
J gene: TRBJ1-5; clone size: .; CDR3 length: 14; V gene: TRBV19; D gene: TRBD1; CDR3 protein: CASNRQGINQPQHF; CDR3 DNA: TGTGCCAGTAATCGACAGGGGATCAATCAGCCCCAGCATTTT
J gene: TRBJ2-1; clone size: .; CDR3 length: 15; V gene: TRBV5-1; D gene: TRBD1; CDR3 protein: CASSEQGTGPNEQFF; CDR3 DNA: TGCGCCAGCAGCGAACAGGGGACCGGGCCCAATGAGCAGTTCTTC